Listed below are T cell receptor beta chains from one sample, sequenced in a study of blood T cell repertoires in COVID-19. Sequenced by immunoSEQ multiplex PCR; TCRdb stores in-frame clones only, minus some. Of over 65,000 clones listed, 81% are singletons. Sequenced sample: peripheral blood. These receptors were collected from a man older than 75 with acute or convalescent COVID-19. Each CDR3 is given with its conserved first and last residue. A D gene is named only where the DNA matches it firmly. Clone size is given for some rows only: seen once, a few or many times, or a class if the clone is expanded.

j_call,d_call,cdr3_length,clone_size,v_call,cdr3_aa,cdr3_nt
TRBJ2-1,TRBD2,15,NA,TRBV29-1,CSVRQAGGTYNEQFF,TGCAGCGTTCGTCAAGCGGGAGGAACCTACAATGAGCAGTTCTTC
TRBJ2-2,NA,14,NA,TRBV28,CASSGHSNTGELFF,TGTGCCAGCAGTGGACATTCGAACACCGGGGAGCTGTTTTTT
TRBJ2-5,TRBD2,16,NA,TRBV3-1/TRBV3-2,CASSQIPSGGQETQYF,TGTGCCAGCAGTCAAATACCCTCGGGGGGGCAAGAGACCCAGTACTTC
TRBJ1-2,NA,14,NA,TRBV18,CASSPPGVAQGYTF,TGTGCCAGCTCCCCCCCAGGGGTCGCGCAGGGCTACACCTTC
TRBJ2-1,NA,15,NA,TRBV5-1,CASSLSTSSYNEQFF,TGCGCCAGCAGCCTGTCTACTAGCTCCTACAATGAGCAGTTCTTC
TRBJ1-4,NA,15,NA,TRBV6-5,CASSDSFKGDEKLFF,TGTGCCAGCAGTGACTCGTTCAAGGGGGATGAAAAACTGTTTTTT
TRBJ2-7,TRBD1,14,NA,TRBV3-1/TRBV3-2,CASSHLQGTHEQYF,TGTGCCAGCAGCCATCTACAGGGGACGCACGAGCAGTACTTC
TRBJ1-4,NA,15,NA,TRBV18,CASSPQQGWDEKLFF,TGTGCCAGCTCACCACAGCAGGGTTGGGATGAAAAACTGTTTTTT
TRBJ1-5,NA,15,NA,TRBV5-1,CASSLGQGSNQPQHF,TGCGCCAGCAGCTTGGGGCAGGGGAGCAATCAGCCCCAGCATTTT
TRBJ2-3,TRBD1,15,NA,TRBV6-2/TRBV6-3,CASSYSRQGGYTQYF,TGTGCCAGCAGTTACTCCCGACAGGGGGGATATACGCAGTATTTT
TRBJ2-3,NA,14,NA,TRBV27,CASSIELSTDTQYF,TGTGCCAGCAGTATCGAGCTCAGCACAGATACGCAGTATTTT
TRBJ1-5,NA,14,NA,TRBV5-1,CASSLFPGNQPQHF,TGCGCCAGCAGCTTATTCCCAGGCAATCAGCCCCAGCATTTT
TRBJ1-4,TRBD1,17,NA,TRBV7-9,CASSSRTGASMREKLFF,TGTGCCAGCAGCTCAAGGACAGGGGCCTCTATGCGTGAAAAACTGTTTTTT
TRBJ2-7,TRBD2,15,NA,TRBV3-1/TRBV3-2,CASSHSSGRRYEQYF,TGTGCCAGCAGCCACTCTAGCGGGAGAAGGTACGAGCAGTACTTC
TRBJ2-3,TRBD2,16,NA,TRBV10-1,CASRAGLAGDADTQYF,TGCGCCAGCCGGGCGGGACTAGCGGGAGACGCAGATACGCAGTATTTT
TRBJ2-3,NA,16,NA,TRBV9,CASSVKTYPSTDTQYF,TGTGCCAGCAGCGTAAAAACCTATCCTAGCACAGATACGCAGTATTTT
TRBJ2-1,TRBD2,15,NA,TRBV5-4,CASSTPSGSYNEQFF,TGTGCCAGCAGCACGCCTAGCGGGAGTTACAATGAGCAGTTCTTC
TRBJ1-4,TRBD1,14,NA,TRBV29-1,CSVEDGTGGEKLFF,TGCAGCGTTGAAGATGGGACAGGGGGCGAAAAACTGTTTTTT
TRBJ2-7,NA,15,NA,TRBV15,CATSRELKSSYEQYF,TGTGCCACCAGCAGAGAGTTGAAGAGCTCCTACGAGCAGTACTTC
TRBJ1-2,TRBD1,15,NA,TRBV7-9,CASSSIGTGTYGYTF,TGTGCCAGCAGCTCTATCGGGACAGGGACATATGGCTACACCTTC
TRBJ1-4,NA,14,once,TRBV15,CATSRDRGNEKLFF,TGTGCCACCAGCAGAGATAGGGGAAATGAAAAACTGTTTTTT
TRBJ1-1,NA,13,NA,TRBV29-1,CSVSGHLNTEAFF,TGCAGCGTTTCGGGACACTTGAACACTGAAGCTTTCTTT
TRBJ2-5,NA,16,few,TRBV28,CASSLRRGRLVETQYF,TGTGCCAGCAGTTTAAGGCGGGGGCGGCTTGTGGAGACCCAGTACTTC
TRBJ2-3,TRBD1,16,NA,TRBV6-1,CASSGQGRDNTDTQYF,TGTGCCAGCAGTGGACAGGGGCGGGATAACACAGATACGCAGTATTTT
TRBJ2-5,NA,14,NA,TRBV6-5,CASSPTVAPETQYF,TGTGCCAGCAGTCCGACAGTGGCCCCAGAGACCCAGTACTTC
TRBJ2-5,TRBD1,15,once,TRBV6-2/TRBV6-3,CASSYPVTGVRTQYF,TGTGCCAGCAGTTACCCGGTAACAGGGGTTCGGACCCAGTACTTC
TRBJ1-1,NA,15,NA,TRBV5-1,CASSLLHRQNTEAFF,TGCGCCAGCAGCTTGTTGCACAGACAGAACACTGAAGCTTTCTTT
TRBJ2-2,TRBD1,14,NA,TRBV29-1,CSARGQGYTGELFF,TGCAGCGCCAGAGGACAGGGGTACACCGGGGAGCTGTTTTTT
TRBJ1-1,NA,13,NA,TRBV9,CASSAGSNTEAFF,TGTGCCAGCAGCGCGGGTTCGAACACTGAAGCTTTCTTT
TRBJ2-7,TRBD1,15,NA,TRBV27,CASSLSWTGEGEQYF,TGTGCCAGCAGTTTATCGTGGACAGGGGAGGGCGAGCAGTACTTC
TRBJ1-5,NA,14,NA,TRBV10-3,CAISNGGSVQPQHF,TGTGCCATCAGTAATGGCGGGAGTGTTCAGCCCCAGCATTTT